The clone carrying this TCR beta chain was detected a few times. This CDR3 comprises 15 residues. After removal of 0 bases from V and 5 bases from J, the junction contained 5 bases not matched to a gene. The germline V gene has CDR1 MNHEY and CDR2 SVGEGT. Authors' methods: Estimated nucleated cell counts came from reference gene primer amplification. Produced via immunoSEQ multiplex PCR; TCRdb's table is partial and in-frame only. D and trimming come from the DNA, and the V and J calls and clone size come from that table. The data hold approximately 68,000 clones, with about 89% observed a single time. These data are taken from a study of blood T cell repertoires in COVID-19. Turning to the study itself: Donors in the United States, Italy and Spain gave samples during acute or convalescent COVID-19. Nucleic acid was either cDNA or gDNA, and it came from T cells, B-cell-depleted T cells, or PBMCs.

This sequence joins TRBV6-2 or TRBV6-3 and TRBJ2-7; 9 bases fit TRBD1. The source of this sequence is a woman aged 60-70 years with acute or convalescent COVID-19. The sequenced sample was peripheral blood. Written as DNA, the CDR3 is TGTGCCAGCAGTTACTCACAGGGGGCACTCGACGAGCAGTACTTC. Protein: CASSYSQGALDEQYF.